This is a list of T cell receptor beta chains from one sample in a study of T cell responses to AZD1222 COVID-19 vaccine. This table comes from immunoSEQ multiplex PCR, and its TCRdb copy is limited to in-frame clones, with some not included. The sample contains under 150,000 clones, roughly nine tenths of which appear only once. This specimen was peripheral blood, taken on day 0 of AZD1222 vaccination. The receptors come from an adult in good health. The CDR3 runs from the conserved cysteine through the conserved F or W. A D gene is named only where the DNA matches it firmly. Clone size is not always given. Where it is, it says once, few, many or a class for expanded clones.

v_gene: TRBV5-4
j_gene: TRBJ1-6
abundance: .
d_gene: TRBD1
CDR3aa: CASSSTGPNSPLHF
CDR3nt: TGTGCCAGCAGCTCGACAGGGCCCAATTCACCCCTCCACTTT

v_gene: TRBV30
j_gene: TRBJ1-1
abundance: .
d_gene: .
CDR3aa: CAWAGRGNTEAFF
CDR3nt: TGTGCCTGGGCAGGGCGCGGGAACACTGAAGCTTTCTTT

v_gene: TRBV11-1
j_gene: TRBJ1-1
abundance: few
d_gene: .
CDR3aa: CASSLERAGTEAFF
CDR3nt: TGTGCCAGCAGCTTAGAGAGGGCGGGCACTGAAGCTTTCTTT

v_gene: TRBV28
j_gene: TRBJ1-5
abundance: .
d_gene: TRBD1
CDR3aa: CASTQGGPYQPQHF
CDR3nt: TGTGCCAGCACCCAGGGGGGACCTTATCAGCCCCAGCATTTT

v_gene: TRBV29-1
j_gene: TRBJ1-4
abundance: .
d_gene: .
CDR3aa: CSVWGPGEKLFF
CDR3nt: TGCAGCGTTTGGGGACCGGGCGAAAAACTGTTTTTT

v_gene: TRBV10-3
j_gene: TRBJ2-2
abundance: .
d_gene: .
CDR3aa: CAISAGQVNTGELFF
CDR3nt: TGTGCCATCAGTGCGGGGCAGGTGAACACCGGGGAGCTGTTTTTT

v_gene: TRBV7-2
j_gene: TRBJ2-2
abundance: .
d_gene: .
CDR3aa: CASSNRGTGTGELFF
CDR3nt: TGTGCCAGCAGCAATCGGGGAACAGGGACCGGGGAGCTGTTTTTT

v_gene: TRBV3-1/TRBV3-2
j_gene: TRBJ1-3
abundance: .
d_gene: .
CDR3aa: CASSQDRVSGNTIYF
CDR3nt: TGTGCCAGCAGCCAAGATAGGGTCTCTGGAAACACCATATATTTT

v_gene: TRBV4-1
j_gene: TRBJ1-2
abundance: .
d_gene: .
CDR3aa: CASSQVSGDNYGYTF
CDR3nt: TGCGCCAGCAGCCAAGTCTCCGGAGACAACTATGGCTACACCTTC

v_gene: TRBV5-1
j_gene: TRBJ1-4
abundance: .
d_gene: .
CDR3aa: CARIGPSEEKLFF
CDR3nt: TGCGCCCGAATCGGTCCGAGTGAAGAAAAACTGTTTTTT

v_gene: TRBV3-1/TRBV3-2
j_gene: TRBJ1-1
abundance: .
d_gene: .
CDR3aa: CASSQVRTGSAVF
CDR3nt: TGTGCCAGCAGCCAAGTTCGGACTGGAAGTGCGGTCTTT

v_gene: TRBV14
j_gene: TRBJ2-7
abundance: .
d_gene: .
CDR3aa: CASSTPRGRAYEQYF
CDR3nt: TGTGCCAGCAGCACGCCCAGGGGTAGAGCCTACGAGCAGTACTTC

v_gene: TRBV28
j_gene: TRBJ1-2
abundance: few
d_gene: TRBD1
CDR3aa: CASRNPGQGNYGYTF
CDR3nt: TGTGCCAGCAGGAATCCGGGACAGGGTAACTATGGCTACACCTTC

v_gene: TRBV9
j_gene: TRBJ2-5
abundance: .
d_gene: TRBD2
CDR3aa: CASSVGAGEAGETQYF
CDR3nt: TGTGCCAGCAGCGTAGGAGCGGGAGAAGCTGGGGAGACCCAGTACTTC

v_gene: TRBV5-1
j_gene: TRBJ2-1
abundance: .
d_gene: TRBD2
CDR3aa: CASSPRLAGGGEQFF
CDR3nt: TGCGCCAGCAGCCCCCGACTAGCGGGAGGCGGGGAGCAGTTCTTC

v_gene: TRBV3-1/TRBV3-2
j_gene: TRBJ2-3
abundance: .
d_gene: TRBD2
CDR3aa: CASSPLAGGRSDTQYF
CDR3nt: TGTGCCAGCAGCCCCCTGGCGGGAGGGCGGTCAGATACGCAGTATTTT

v_gene: TRBV28
j_gene: TRBJ2-1
abundance: few
d_gene: TRBD2
CDR3aa: CATARAGGAYNEQFF
CDR3nt: TGTGCCACCGCTAGGGCGGGAGGGGCCTACAATGAGCAGTTCTTC

v_gene: TRBV6-1
j_gene: TRBJ1-2
abundance: once
d_gene: TRBD1
CDR3aa: CASSEIRTGWPYGYTF
CDR3nt: TGTGCCAGCAGTGAGATAAGGACAGGGTGGCCCTATGGCTACACCTTC

v_gene: TRBV5-4
j_gene: TRBJ2-1
abundance: .
d_gene: TRBD2
CDR3aa: CASSTPGTSTTNEQFF
CDR3nt: TGTGCCAGCAGCACGCCCGGGACTAGCACAACTAATGAGCAGTTCTTC

v_gene: TRBV29-1
j_gene: TRBJ2-1
abundance: .
d_gene: .
CDR3aa: CSVKGAVYNEQFF
CDR3nt: TGCAGCGTTAAGGGAGCAGTCTACAATGAGCAGTTCTTC

v_gene: TRBV6-5
j_gene: TRBJ2-7
abundance: .
d_gene: .
CDR3aa: CASRGASSYEQYF
CDR3nt: TGTGCCAGCAGGGGGGCAAGCTCCTACGAGCAGTACTTC

v_gene: TRBV7-8
j_gene: TRBJ1-3
abundance: .
d_gene: .
CDR3aa: CASSLESVQLPQGHTIYF
CDR3nt: TGTGCCAGCAGCTTAGAATCTGTACAGCTGCCCCAAGGTCACACCATATATTTT

v_gene: TRBV11-3
j_gene: TRBJ2-3
abundance: .
d_gene: .
CDR3aa: CASSLGQAPADTQYF
CDR3nt: TGTGCCAGCAGCTTGGGTCAGGCACCGGCAGATACGCAGTATTTT

v_gene: TRBV6-5
j_gene: TRBJ2-7
abundance: .
d_gene: TRBD1
CDR3aa: CASSYPGQGGEQYF
CDR3nt: TGTGCCAGCAGTTATCCGGGACAGGGCGGCGAGCAGTACTTC

v_gene: TRBV7-3
j_gene: TRBJ1-1
abundance: .
d_gene: TRBD1
CDR3aa: CASSSGQGRVTEAFF
CDR3nt: TGTGCCAGCAGCTCAGGACAGGGAAGGGTTACTGAAGCTTTCTTT

v_gene: TRBV12-3/TRBV12-4
j_gene: TRBJ2-3
abundance: once
d_gene: .
CDR3aa: CASRKTSTDTQYF
CDR3nt: TGTGCCAGCAGAAAGACTAGCACAGATACGCAGTATTTT

v_gene: TRBV11-3
j_gene: TRBJ1-6
abundance: .
d_gene: .
CDR3aa: CASSLDPSSPLHF
CDR3nt: TGTGCCAGCAGCTTAGACCCCTCCTCACCCCTCCACTTT

v_gene: TRBV11-2
j_gene: TRBJ2-1
abundance: .
d_gene: .
CDR3aa: CASSPGTSTYNEQFF
CDR3nt: TGTGCCAGCAGCCCCGGGACCTCGACCTACAATGAGCAGTTCTTC

v_gene: TRBV19
j_gene: TRBJ2-2
abundance: .
d_gene: TRBD2
CDR3aa: CASSIGSGSTGELFF
CDR3nt: TGTGCCAGTAGTATAGGTAGCGGGTCCACCGGGGAGCTGTTTTTT

v_gene: TRBV19
j_gene: TRBJ1-2
abundance: .
d_gene: .
CDR3aa: CASSITDRIYGYTF
CDR3nt: TGTGCCAGTAGTATCACCGACAGGATCTATGGCTACACCTTC

v_gene: TRBV4-1
j_gene: TRBJ2-7
abundance: .
d_gene: TRBD1
CDR3aa: CASSHYRGSYEQYF
CDR3nt: TGCGCCAGCAGCCACTACAGGGGCTCCTACGAGCAGTACTTC

v_gene: TRBV28
j_gene: TRBJ1-5
abundance: .
d_gene: .
CDR3aa: CASSLRGGMGNQPQHF
CDR3nt: TGTGCCAGCAGTTTAAGAGGGGGAATGGGCAATCAGCCCCAGCATTTT

v_gene: TRBV9
j_gene: TRBJ2-2
abundance: .
d_gene: .
CDR3aa: CASSVVPANTGELFF
CDR3nt: TGTGCCAGCAGCGTAGTTCCGGCGAACACCGGGGAGCTGTTTTTT

v_gene: TRBV19
j_gene: TRBJ1-2
abundance: .
d_gene: .
CDR3aa: CASSPQGSYGYTF
CDR3nt: TGTGCCAGTAGTCCTCAGGGCTCCTATGGCTACACCTTC

v_gene: TRBV21-1
j_gene: TRBJ1-2
abundance: .
d_gene: .
CDR3aa: CASSKPPNVGGNYGYTF
CDR3nt: TGTGCCAGCAGCAAGCCTCCGAACGTTGGGGGAAACTATGGCTACACCTTC

v_gene: TRBV10-2
j_gene: TRBJ1-1
abundance: .
d_gene: .
CDR3aa: CASSEFVGQNMNTEAFF
CDR3nt: TGCGCCAGCAGTGAGTTTGTTGGGCAGAACATGAACACTGAAGCTTTCTTT

v_gene: TRBV7-8
j_gene: TRBJ2-7
abundance: .
d_gene: .
CDR3aa: CASSSILLRGRPYEQYF
CDR3nt: TGTGCCAGCAGCTCTATACTCCTCCGGGGGCGCCCCTACGAGCAGTACTTC

v_gene: TRBV2
j_gene: TRBJ2-5
abundance: .
d_gene: TRBD1
CDR3aa: CASSETSGQGSRVETQYF
CDR3nt: TGTGCCAGCAGTGAGACATCGGGACAGGGGAGTAGAGTAGAGACCCAGTACTTC

v_gene: TRBV19
j_gene: TRBJ2-7
abundance: .
d_gene: .
CDR3aa: CASSIRSAGGPYEQYF
CDR3nt: TGTGCCAGTAGTATAAGGTCGGCAGGGGGGCCTTACGAGCAGTACTTC

v_gene: TRBV6-6
j_gene: TRBJ2-7
abundance: .
d_gene: .
CDR3aa: CASSYVGGPTYEQYF
CDR3nt: TGTGCCAGCAGTTACGTGGGGGGCCCAACCTACGAGCAGTACTTC

v_gene: TRBV27
j_gene: TRBJ1-1
abundance: .
d_gene: .
CDR3aa: CASSFSNRRHNTEAFF
CDR3nt: TGTGCCAGCAGTTTTTCTAACAGGCGCCATAACACTGAAGCTTTCTTT

v_gene: TRBV18
j_gene: TRBJ1-5
abundance: .
d_gene: TRBD1
CDR3aa: CASSQGGHNQPQHF
CDR3nt: TGTGCCAGCTCACAAGGGGGCCACAATCAGCCCCAGCATTTT

v_gene: TRBV6-6
j_gene: TRBJ1-1
abundance: .
d_gene: .
CDR3aa: CASTATGTNTEAFF
CDR3nt: TGTGCCAGCACCGCGACAGGAACGAACACTGAAGCTTTCTTT

v_gene: TRBV18
j_gene: TRBJ2-3
abundance: .
d_gene: .
CDR3aa: CASSPNPGRASTDTQYF
CDR3nt: TGTGCCAGCTCACCAAATCCCGGCAGGGCGAGCACAGATACGCAGTATTTT

v_gene: TRBV5-1
j_gene: TRBJ2-5
abundance: .
d_gene: .
CDR3aa: CASSLTGGRTTQETQYF
CDR3nt: TGCGCCAGCAGCTTGACCGGGGGCAGGACAACACAAGAGACCCAGTACTTC

v_gene: TRBV7-9
j_gene: TRBJ1-2
abundance: once
d_gene: .
CDR3aa: CASSSYERVGYGYTF
CDR3nt: TGTGCCAGCAGCTCTTATGAGCGAGTGGGCTATGGCTACACCTTC

v_gene: TRBV10-2
j_gene: TRBJ2-7
abundance: .
d_gene: .
CDR3aa: CASSESKGLKQYF
CDR3nt: TGCGCCAGCAGTGAGTCTAAGGGTTTGAAGCAGTACTTC

v_gene: TRBV27
j_gene: TRBJ1-1
abundance: .
d_gene: .
CDR3aa: CASSVIQGRRAEAFF
CDR3nt: TGTGCCAGCAGTGTTATACAGGGAAGAAGGGCTGAAGCTTTCTTT

v_gene: TRBV28
j_gene: TRBJ2-5
abundance: .
d_gene: .
CDR3aa: CASSLQGWLETQYF
CDR3nt: TGTGCCAGCAGTCTCCAGGGGTGGCTAGAGACCCAGTACTTC

v_gene: TRBV28
j_gene: TRBJ1-3
abundance: .
d_gene: TRBD1
CDR3aa: CASSRGQDLGNTIYF
CDR3nt: TGTGCCAGCAGTCGCGGACAGGACCTTGGAAACACCATATATTTT

v_gene: TRBV9
j_gene: TRBJ2-3
abundance: .
d_gene: .
CDR3aa: CASSAKTADTQYF
CDR3nt: TGTGCCAGCAGCGCGAAGACCGCAGATACGCAGTATTTT

v_gene: TRBV28
j_gene: TRBJ1-1
abundance: .
d_gene: .
CDR3aa: CASSLGSVAFF
CDR3nt: TGTGCCAGCAGTTTAGGCTCCGTGGCTTTCTTT

v_gene: TRBV29-1
j_gene: TRBJ1-1
abundance: .
d_gene: .
CDR3aa: CSVGTGREGTEAFF
CDR3nt: TGCAGCGTTGGAACAGGGAGGGAAGGAACTGAAGCTTTCTTT

v_gene: TRBV19
j_gene: TRBJ2-7
abundance: .
d_gene: .
CDR3aa: CASRSGHLTYEQYF
CDR3nt: TGTGCCAGTAGATCGGGACACCTCACCTACGAGCAGTACTTC

v_gene: TRBV28
j_gene: TRBJ1-2
abundance: .
d_gene: TRBD1
CDR3aa: CASRLTGTYGYTF
CDR3nt: TGTGCCAGCAGGCTGACAGGGACCTATGGCTACACCTTC